The T cell receptor (beta chain) described here comes from a study of PD-L1 blockade in urothelial cancer. Study-wide background: About nine tenths of the roughly 30 patients were men who had bladder-origin urothelial cancer. Timepoints chosen for blood analysis were 3 weeks (second dose) and 6 weeks after treatment start. Peripheral blood specimens exhibited a median yield of 141,255 T cells.

Using immunoSEQ multiplex PCR, the repertoire was profiled, and TCRdb retains in-frame clones only, with some absent. The sample records tens of thousands of clones, roughly 86% being singletons. Time point meaning: pretreatment peripheral blood. This CDR3 is 12 amino acids long. V was clipped by 5 bases and J by 3 bases, with 10 bases between them. Germline lookup yields CDR1 SQVTM and CDR2 ANQGSEA. This sequence was found in a man in his sixties with urothelial cancer. Sequenced here: PBMCs, sampled around atezolizumab (anti-PD-L1) treatment. The V gene is TRBV29-1, the J gene TRBJ1-2, with D unresolved. The CDR3 DNA reads TGCAGCGTTTCCCTAATCGACTATGGCTACACCTTC. Translation: CSVSLIDYGYTF.